The sequence of this T cell receptor (beta chain) was determined in a study of graft-versus-host responses after intestinal transplantation. Study-wide results and caveats: Allograft graft-versus-host to host-versus-graft clonal ratios ran high in patients with graft-donor T cell macrochimerism.

About this clone: The antigen remains undetermined.

Germline V lookup: CDR1 SGHVS, CDR2 FNYEAQ. The CDR3 loop spans 14 amino acids. V gave up 5 bases and J gave up 3 bases; unmatched junction bases: 3. Profiled with immunoSEQ multiplex PCR; TCRdb holds only in-frame clones, not every one. The sample includes approximately 89,000 clones, 90% to 95% of them seen just once. This sequence originates from a human donor who received an intestinal transplant. V and J are TRBV7-6 and TRBJ1-2; 10 positions match TRBD1. The sample was unstimulated CD4+ T cells sorted from spleen or lymph node cells, taken before intestinal transplant. The CDR3 sequence: CASSPGTGDYGYTF. The CDR3 DNA reads TGTGCCAGCAGCCCTGGGACAGGGGACTATGGCTACACCTTC.